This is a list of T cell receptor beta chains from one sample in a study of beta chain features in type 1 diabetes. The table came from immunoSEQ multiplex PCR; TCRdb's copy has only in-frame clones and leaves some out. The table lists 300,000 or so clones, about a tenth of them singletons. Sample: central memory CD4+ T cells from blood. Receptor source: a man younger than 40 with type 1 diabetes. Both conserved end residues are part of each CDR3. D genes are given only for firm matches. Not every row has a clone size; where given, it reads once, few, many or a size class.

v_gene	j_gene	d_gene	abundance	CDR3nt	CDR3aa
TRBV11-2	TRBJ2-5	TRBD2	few	TGTGCCAGCAGCTCCGGGACTAGCGGGGGGAGGAGAGAGACCCAGTACTTC	CASSSGTSGGRRETQYF
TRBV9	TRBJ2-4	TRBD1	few	TGTGCCAGCAGCATCCGGGACAGGGACATTCAGTACTTC	CASSIRDRDIQYF
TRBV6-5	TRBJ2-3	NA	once	TGTGCCAGCAGTTACTCGATCCGCGAGCGGAGGGATACGCAGTATTTT	CASSYSIRERRDTQYF
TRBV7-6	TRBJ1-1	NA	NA	TGTGCCAGCAGCATTCTGGACGTTAGGCACGCACCGAACACTGAAGCTTTCTTT	CASSILDVRHAPNTEAFF
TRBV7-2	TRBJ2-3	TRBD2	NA	TGTGCCAGCAGCTCCCCCGCTGTAGCGGGGAGCACAGATACGCAGTATTTT	CASSSPAVAGSTDTQYF
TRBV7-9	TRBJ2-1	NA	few	TGTGCCAGCAGCTTAGATGTGGTAGGTGAGCAGTTCTTC	CASSLDVVGEQFF
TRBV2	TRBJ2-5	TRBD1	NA	TGTGCCAGCGGCGAGAGGACTGGGACAGGGAAAGAGACCCAGTACTTC	CASGERTGTGKETQYF
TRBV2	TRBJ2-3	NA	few	TGTGCCAGCAGTGATCGAGCGGGTTTGGATACGCAGTATTTT	CASSDRAGLDTQYF
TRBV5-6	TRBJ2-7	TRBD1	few	TGTGCCAGCAGCTTGAGGTACAGGGGGCTCTCCTACGAGCAGTACTTC	CASSLRYRGLSYEQYF
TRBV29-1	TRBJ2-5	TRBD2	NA	TGCAGCGGCGGGGGGGAGAAAGAGACCCAGTACTTC	CSGGGEKETQYF
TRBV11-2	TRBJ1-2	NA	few	TGTGCCAGCAGCTTAGATCCCTCGGGGGATAGGACCTTC	CASSLDPSGDRTF
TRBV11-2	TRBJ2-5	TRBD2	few	TGTGCCAGCAGCCCATTTAGCGGGGGGGCCCTCGGGACCCAGTACTTC	CASSPFSGGALGTQYF
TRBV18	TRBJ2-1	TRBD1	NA	TGTGCCAGCTTCTCGACAGGGGGCAATGAGCAGTTCTTC	CASFSTGGNEQFF